What follows describes a single T cell receptor (beta chain). No antigen is known for it. This record comes from a study of post-analysis software for immune sequencing data. Unique molecular identifiers featured in each of the TCR beta cDNA libraries. MiXCR was run by TCRdb on the PCR reads, yielding one entry per CDR3 protein. The table includes hundreds of thousands of distinct CDR3 sequences, roughly three fifths detected once. CDR1 and CDR2 from the germline V gene are DFQATT and SNEGSKA (reference sequence). The ends lost 7 bases at V and 5 bases at J; junction bases unmatched: 11. CDR3 length: 14 residues. Study-wide results and limits: Among a handful of TRBV segments more frequent in patients than controls were TRBV5-6, TRBV5-1 and TRBV20-1. Among multiple sclerosis patients, normalized Chao1 diversity was significantly below that of controls.

The receptor's source is a girl aged 2 to 9 with multiple sclerosis. Sample: blood. The gene calls are TRBV20-1 and TRBJ2-1; 7 nucleotides line up with TRBD2. The CDR3: CSVLTGGSHNEQFF. DNA for the CDR3: TGCAGTGTACTTACGGGGGGTTCGCACAATGAGCAGTTCTTC.